This T cell receptor (beta chain) was profiled in a study of CD8+CD57+ T cells in acquired aplastic anemia. Study as a whole: Mean yield of DNA from sorted CD4+ and CD8+ cells was 2.5 to 4 ug.

The CDR3 length is 13 residues. V lost 2 bases and J lost 3, with 8 bases in between. Germline V lookup: CDR1 SEHNR, CDR2 FQNEAQ (reference sequence). There are a few counts of this clonotype. Its antigen is not known. Only patients with CD8+CD57+ cell expansion on flow cytometry were chosen for sequencing. The enrolled patients all had severe acquired aplastic anemia. Each patient gave a blood sample that was collected before any therapy had been received. The study, taken as a whole, reports: Any difference that existed in CD8+ Simpson's diversity between patients and controls was not significant.

CDR3 and TCR beta VDJ profiling relied on genomic DNA as the template. TCRdb fed the reads into MiXCR, producing one record per CDR3 protein. This table holds approximately 220,000 distinct CDR3 sequences, 40% to 60% found once. The sequence was obtained from a human donor with aplastic anemia. The source material was sorted CD4+, CD8+, or CD8+CD57+ T cells (not recorded which) from PBMCs. The rearrangement joins TRBV7-9 to TRBJ2-7, with D hard to call. The CDR3 sequence: CASSLSGSYEQYF. The CDR3 bases are TGTGCCAGCAGCTTATCCGGCAGCTACGAGCAGTACTTC.